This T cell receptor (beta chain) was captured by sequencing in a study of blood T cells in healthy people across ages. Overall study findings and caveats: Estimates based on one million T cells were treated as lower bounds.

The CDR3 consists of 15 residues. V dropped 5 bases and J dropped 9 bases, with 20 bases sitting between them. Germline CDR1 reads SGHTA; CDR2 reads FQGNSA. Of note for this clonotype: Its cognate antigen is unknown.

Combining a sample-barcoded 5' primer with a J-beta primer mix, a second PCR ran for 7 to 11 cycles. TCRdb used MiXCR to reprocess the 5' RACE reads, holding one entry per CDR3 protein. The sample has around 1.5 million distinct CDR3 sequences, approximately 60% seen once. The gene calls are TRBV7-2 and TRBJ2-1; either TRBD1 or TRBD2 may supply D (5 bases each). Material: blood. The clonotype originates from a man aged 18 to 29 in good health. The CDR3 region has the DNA TGTGCCAGCAGCCAAACCCCGGGCAGGGACGTTGAGCAGTTCTTC. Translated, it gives CASSQTPGRDVEQFF.